This T cell receptor beta chain stems from a study of beta chain features in type 1 diabetes. This clone was counted only a few times. What it binds is unknown. The CDR3 is made up of 14 amino acids. Germline V gene data show CDR1 as SEHNR and CDR2 as FQNEAQ (reference sequence). V lost 1 base to trimming and J lost 7 bases, with 13 bases between them. General study results and limits: In all four CD4+ subsets, TCRB CDR3 length was significantly, moderately reduced in type 1 diabetes. Type 1 diabetes patients had VDJ junctions that carried fewer insertions and more deletions. Equally in patients and controls, shorter templates might have been favored by PCR.

Expressed TCRB transcripts were sequenced because the entire RNA isolate underwent reverse transcription. Assay: immunoSEQ multiplex PCR; the TCRdb copy retains only in-frame clones and omits some. The sample includes roughly 300,000 clones, roughly an eighth seen only once; the top ten take under 0.02%. The specimen was naive CD4+ T cells from blood. The source of this sequence is a young man with type 1 diabetes. The chain employs TRBV7-9 and TRBJ2-5; D remains unclear. In DNA, the CDR3 is TGTGCCAGCAGCTTAGTTGGGCAGTCAGGGACCCAGTACTTC. It translates to CASSLVGQSGTQYF.